This TCR beta chain emerged from a study of blood T cells in healthy people across ages. Study conclusions and caveats: Greater diversity and more naive CD4+ cells were seen in long-lived donors than in aged donors. Researchers report that TCR beta diversity correlated strongly with naive T cell percentage.

A J-beta primer mix and a sample-barcoded 5' primer were used in a second PCR of roughly 6 to 11 cycles. MiXCR, applied by TCRdb to the 5' RACE reads, yields one record per CDR3 protein. Found here are roughly 1.4 million distinct CDR3 sequences, roughly 59% of them singletons; the top ten hold 6.5% to 8.5%. With regard to this clonotype: The antigen remains unidentified.

This receptor was taken from a young man in good health. The sequencing sample was made of blood.

In DNA, the CDR3 is TGTGCCAGCAGCTTAGTGCTAATGGGCAATGAGCAGTACTTC. Translation: CASSLVLMGNEQYF. The chain employs TRBV7-9 and TRBJ2-5; D is unresolved. V lost 1 base and J 11 bases, leaving 17 bases between the germline ends. This CDR3 has 14 residues. The germline gives CDR1 SEHNR, CDR2 FQNEAQ (reference sequence).